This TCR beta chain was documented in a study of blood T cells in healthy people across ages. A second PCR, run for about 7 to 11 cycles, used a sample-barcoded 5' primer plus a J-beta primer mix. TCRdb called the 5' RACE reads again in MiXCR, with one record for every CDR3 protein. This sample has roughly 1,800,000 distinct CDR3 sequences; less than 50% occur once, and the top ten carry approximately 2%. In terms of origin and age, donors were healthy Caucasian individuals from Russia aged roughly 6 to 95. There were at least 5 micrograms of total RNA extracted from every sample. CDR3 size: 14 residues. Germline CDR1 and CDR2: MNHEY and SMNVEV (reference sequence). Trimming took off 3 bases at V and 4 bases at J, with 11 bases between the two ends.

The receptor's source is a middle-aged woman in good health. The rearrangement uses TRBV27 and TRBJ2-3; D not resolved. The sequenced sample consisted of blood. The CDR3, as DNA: TGTGCCAGCAGTTTGTGGGCGACCCCAGATACGCAGTATTTT. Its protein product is CASSLWATPDTQYF.